Sequencing of this T cell receptor (beta chain) was carried out in a study of blood T cell repertoires in COVID-19. For the study at large: PBMCs, B-cell-depleted T cells, or T cells provided the cDNA or gDNA that made up the material.

TCRdb keeps only in-frame clones here, not all; method: immunoSEQ multiplex PCR. This sample has approximately 230,000 clones, with more than 70% found just once. V lost 5 bases, J lost 1 base, and 17 bases lay in between. The CDR3 length is 16 residues. Germline V gene lookup returns CDR1 SGHAT and CDR2 FQNNGV. This sequence originates from a woman aged 30 to 39 with COVID-19, enrolled during active disease. This chain joins TRBV11-2 and TRBJ1-1, with a tentative D call TRBD1 (5 bases). The sequenced sample was peripheral blood. CDR3 DNA sequence: TGTGCCAGCAGCGCACACCGCTATCAGGGGAACACTGAAGCTTTCTTT. Translation gives CASSAHRYQGNTEAFF.